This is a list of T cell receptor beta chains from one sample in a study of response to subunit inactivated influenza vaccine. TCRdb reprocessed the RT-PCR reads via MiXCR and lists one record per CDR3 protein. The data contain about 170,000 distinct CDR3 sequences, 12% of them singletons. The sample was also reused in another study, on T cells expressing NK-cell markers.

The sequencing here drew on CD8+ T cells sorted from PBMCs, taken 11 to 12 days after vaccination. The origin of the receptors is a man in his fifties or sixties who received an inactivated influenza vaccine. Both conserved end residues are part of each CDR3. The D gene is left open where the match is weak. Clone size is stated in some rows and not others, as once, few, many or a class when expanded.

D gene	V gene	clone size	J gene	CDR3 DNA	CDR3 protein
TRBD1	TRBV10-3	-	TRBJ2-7	TGTGCCATCAGTGGGACAGGGGTCGACTACGAGCAGTACTTC	CAISGTGVDYEQYF
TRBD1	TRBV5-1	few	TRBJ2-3	TGCGCCAGCAGCCCCGACAGGGCGGCAGATACGCAGTATTTT	CASSPDRAADTQYF
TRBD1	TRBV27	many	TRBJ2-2	TGTGCCAGCAGTTTATTAGGGACAGGGGGCTCGACCGGGGAGCTGTTTTTT	CASSLLGTGGSTGELFF
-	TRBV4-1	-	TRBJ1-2	TGCGCCAGCAGCCAAGTGGTCAGAGCTAACTATGGCTACACCTTC	CASSQVVRANYGYTF
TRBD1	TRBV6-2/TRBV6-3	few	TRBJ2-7	TGTGCCAGCAGTCTTCGGGGACAGGGGGGCTACGAGCAGTACTTC	CASSLRGQGGYEQYF
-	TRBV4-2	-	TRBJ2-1	TGTGCCAGCAGCCAAGATCCCCCCTCCCAGCAGTTCTTC	CASSQDPPSQQFF
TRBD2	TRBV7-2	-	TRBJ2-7	TGTGCCAGCAGCTTAGGATTCGGGACTAGCGGGTTCTACGAGCAGTACTTC	CASSLGFGTSGFYEQYF
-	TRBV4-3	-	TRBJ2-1	TGCGCCAGCAGCCAAGATGGGGGGCGCTTTGAGCAGTTCTTC	CASSQDGGRFEQFF
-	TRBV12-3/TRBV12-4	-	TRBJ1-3	TGTGCCAGCAGTGGGTTGGGGGTCTCTGGAAACACCATATATTTT	CASSGLGVSGNTIYF
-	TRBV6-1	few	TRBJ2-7	TGTGCCACCAACTACGAGCAGTACTTC	CATNYEQYF
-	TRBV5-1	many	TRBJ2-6	TGCGCCAGCCGAACAGTAGCTGGGGCCAACGTCCTGACTTTC	CASRTVAGANVLTF
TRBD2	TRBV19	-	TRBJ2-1	TGTGCCAGTAGCCATGAGGGAGGGCCTTACAATGAGCAGTTCTTC	CASSHEGGPYNEQFF
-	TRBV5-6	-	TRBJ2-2	TGTGCCAGCAGCCCCTTTGTCGCCGGGGAGCTGTTTTTT	CASSPFVAGELFF
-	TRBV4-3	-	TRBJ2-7	TGCGCCAGCAGCCCTGTCGAGACAGCCGCTGAGCAGTACTTC	CASSPVETAAEQYF
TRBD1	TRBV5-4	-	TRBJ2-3	TGTGCCAGCGGCCTGGGGCAGGGGGCCGCAGATACGCAGTATTTT	CASGLGQGAADTQYF
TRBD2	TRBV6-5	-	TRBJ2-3	TGTGCCAGCAGTTACCTCCCGGGACTAGCGACAGATACGCAGTATTTT	CASSYLPGLATDTQYF
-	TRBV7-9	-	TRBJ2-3	TGTGCCAGCAGCCCCCTAGGGCGACTAGTGGGAGCAGATACGCAGTATTTT	CASSPLGRLVGADTQYF
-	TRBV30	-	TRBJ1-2	TGTGCCTGGACTCTGACGGGGGTTATGGATGGCTACACCTTC	CAWTLTGVMDGYTF
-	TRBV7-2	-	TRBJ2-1	TGTGCCAGCAGCTTTCAAATTATGGCTGAGCAGTTCTTC	CASSFQIMAEQFF
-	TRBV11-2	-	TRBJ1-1	TGTGCCAGCAGCTTAGGACATACGAAAAACACTGAAGCTTTCTTT	CASSLGHTKNTEAFF
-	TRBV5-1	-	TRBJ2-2	TGCGCCAGCAGCTTGGCGGAGGGATCGGTCACCGGGGAGCTGTTTTTT	CASSLAEGSVTGELFF
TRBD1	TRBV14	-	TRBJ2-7	TGTGCCAGCAGCCAATCCGGGACAGGGGGCAGGAGCGAGCAGTACTTC	CASSQSGTGGRSEQYF
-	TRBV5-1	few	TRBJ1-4	TGCGCCAGCAGCCTAGGGCCCATAGGCGGACCTAGGGAAAAACTGTTTTTT	CASSLGPIGGPREKLFF
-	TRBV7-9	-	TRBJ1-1	TGCGCCAGCAGCTTAGTTATGGCCCCGGCGAGGGCTGAAGCTTTCTTT	CASSLVMAPARAEAFF
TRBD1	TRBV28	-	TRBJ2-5	TGTGCCAGCAGTTCTCGCACCGGGACAGGCACGACATGGGGCCAAGAGACCCAGTACTTC	CASSSRTGTGTTWGQETQYF
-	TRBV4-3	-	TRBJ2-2	TGCGCCAGCAACCAAGCGACGACAGGGAGGGACACCGGGGAGCTGTTTTTT	CASNQATTGRDTGELFF
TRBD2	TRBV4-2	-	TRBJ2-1	TGTGCCAGCAAGGCTAGCGGGATGAGCTCCTACAATGAGCAGTTCTTC	CASKASGMSSYNEQFF
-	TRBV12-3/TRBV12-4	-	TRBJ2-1	TGTGCCAGCACTTTGACAGGTGATTACAATGAGCAGTTCTTC	CASTLTGDYNEQFF
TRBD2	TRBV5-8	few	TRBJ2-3	TGTGCCAGCTCAGGGACTAGCGGGAGAGAATTCACAGATACGCAGTATTTT	CASSGTSGREFTDTQYF
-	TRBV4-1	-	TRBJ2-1	TGCGCCAGCAGCCTCTCGGACTACTCCTACAATGAGCAGTTCTTC	CASSLSDYSYNEQFF
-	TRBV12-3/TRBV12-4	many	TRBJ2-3	TGTGCCAGCAGTCCGACAGGTGGGGAGGGGGATACGCAGTATTTT	CASSPTGGEGDTQYF
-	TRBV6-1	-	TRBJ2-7	TGTGCCAGCATCGTAGAAGGAGGAAGCTACGAGCAGTACTTC	CASIVEGGSYEQYF
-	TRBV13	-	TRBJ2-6	TGTGCCAGCAGCTTCGGGACACTTGGCTCTGGGGCCAACGTCCTGACTTTC	CASSFGTLGSGANVLTF
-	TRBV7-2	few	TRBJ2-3	TGTGCCAGCAGCTTAGGAGATTCCAGCACAGATACGCAGTATTTT	CASSLGDSSTDTQYF
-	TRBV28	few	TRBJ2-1	TGTGCCAGCAGTCCTCATGGCAGGTCCGCCAATGAGCAGTTCTTC	CASSPHGRSANEQFF
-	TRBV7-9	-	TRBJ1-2	TGTGCCAGCAGCTTCCCGGATAACTATGGCTACACCTTC	CASSFPDNYGYTF
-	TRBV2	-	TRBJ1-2	TGTGCCAGCAGATACGGGACTCCTGGAGGCTACACCTTC	CASRYGTPGGYTF
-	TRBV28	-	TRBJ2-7	TGTGCCAGCAGTCCCTTAAGGGGAAGCTCCTACGAGCAGTACTTC	CASSPLRGSSYEQYF
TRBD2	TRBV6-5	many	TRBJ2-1	TGTGCCAGCAGTTATTTGTCGGGCTACGGGACTAGCGGGACATACAATGAGCAGTTCTTC	CASSYLSGYGTSGTYNEQFF
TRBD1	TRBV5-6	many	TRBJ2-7	TGTGCCAGCAGCTTGGGCTCCGGGACAGCCATCGACGAGCAGTACTTC	CASSLGSGTAIDEQYF
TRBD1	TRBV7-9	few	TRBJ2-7	TGTGCCAGCAGCCGCGACGGGACAGGGGGTTCCTACGAGCAGTACTTC	CASSRDGTGGSYEQYF
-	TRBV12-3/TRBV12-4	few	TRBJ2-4	TGTGCCAGCAGCCCCGACAGTGGAGGGATTCAGTACTTC	CASSPDSGGIQYF
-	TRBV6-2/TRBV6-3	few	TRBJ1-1	TGTGCCAGCAGCCCAACCCAGTTTGAAGCTTTCTTT	CASSPTQFEAFF
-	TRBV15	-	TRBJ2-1	TGTGCCACCAGCAGGGAAAACGGTGAGCAGTTCTTC	CATSRENGEQFF
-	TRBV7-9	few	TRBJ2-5	TGTGCCAGCAGCTGGGCCACAATAGAGACCCAGTACTTC	CASSWATIETQYF
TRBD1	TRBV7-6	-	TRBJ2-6	TGTGCCAGCAGCCCCGGTCAGGGGGAAGCTGGGGCCAACGTCCTGACTTTC	CASSPGQGEAGANVLTF
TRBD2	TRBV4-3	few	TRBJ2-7	TGCGCCAGCAGCCAAGAGTTTCTAGCGGGAGTCACAGACGAGCAGTACTTC	CASSQEFLAGVTDEQYF
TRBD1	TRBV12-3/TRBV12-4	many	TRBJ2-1	TGTGCCAGCAGTTTAATAGAGGGGGCAGGTGAGCAGTTCTTC	CASSLIEGAGEQFF
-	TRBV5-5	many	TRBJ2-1	TGTGCCAGCAGCTACCCAGGGACCCGGACGTACAATGAGCAGTTCTTC	CASSYPGTRTYNEQFF
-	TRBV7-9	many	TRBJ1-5	TGTGCCAGCAGCCCTAGCCCCGACAGCGGCAATCAGCCCCAGCATTTT	CASSPSPDSGNQPQHF
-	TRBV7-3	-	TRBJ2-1	TGTGCCAGCAGCTTAGAGGCGGGGGACAACAATGAGCAGTTCTTC	CASSLEAGDNNEQFF
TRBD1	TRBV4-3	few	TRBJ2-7	TGCGCCAGCAGCCAAGACAGGGGGACCATTCATGGGTACGAGCAGTACTTC	CASSQDRGTIHGYEQYF
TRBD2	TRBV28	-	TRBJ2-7	TGTGCCAGCAGTTTATTTGGGACTAGCGCCTACGAGCAGTACTTC	CASSLFGTSAYEQYF
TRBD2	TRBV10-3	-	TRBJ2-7	TGTGCCATCAGTGATCCTAGCGGGACGGTAGCCTACGAGCAGTACTTC	CAISDPSGTVAYEQYF
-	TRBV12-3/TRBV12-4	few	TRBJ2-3	TGTGCCAGCAGGTGGATTCTCACAGATACGCAGTATTTT	CASRWILTDTQYF
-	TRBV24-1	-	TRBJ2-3	TGTGCCACCAGTGATGAGACAGATACGCAGTATTTT	CATSDETDTQYF
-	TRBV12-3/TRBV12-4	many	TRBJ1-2	TGTGCCAGCAGTTTAGGGCGTTATGGCTACACCTTC	CASSLGRYGYTF
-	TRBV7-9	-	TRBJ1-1	TGTGCCAGCCAACAGAACTTTGCTGAAGCTTTCTTT	CASQQNFAEAFF
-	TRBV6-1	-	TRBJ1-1	TGTGCCAGCAGTCCCCTGGGGGCAGGCACTGAAGCTTTCTTT	CASSPLGAGTEAFF
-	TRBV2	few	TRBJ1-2	TGTGCCAGCAGTGAAGGGACTGGAAATGCCCGCTATGGCTACACCTTC	CASSEGTGNARYGYTF